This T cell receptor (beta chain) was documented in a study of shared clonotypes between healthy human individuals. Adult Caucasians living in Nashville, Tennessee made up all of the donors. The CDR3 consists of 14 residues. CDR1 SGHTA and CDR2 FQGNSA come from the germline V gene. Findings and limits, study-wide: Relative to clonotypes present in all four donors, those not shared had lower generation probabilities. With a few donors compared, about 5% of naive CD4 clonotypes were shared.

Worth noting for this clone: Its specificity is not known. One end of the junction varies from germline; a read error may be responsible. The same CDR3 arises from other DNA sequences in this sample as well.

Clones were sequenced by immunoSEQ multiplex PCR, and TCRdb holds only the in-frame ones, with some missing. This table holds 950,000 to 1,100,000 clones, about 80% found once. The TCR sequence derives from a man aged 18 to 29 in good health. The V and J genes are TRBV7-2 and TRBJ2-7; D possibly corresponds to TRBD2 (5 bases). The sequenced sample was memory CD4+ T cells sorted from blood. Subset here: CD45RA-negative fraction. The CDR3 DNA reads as TGTGCCAGCAGCCTAGCATCGGGCTTCTACGAGCAGTACTTC. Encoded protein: CASSLASGFYEQYF.